Shown below are 10 T cell receptor beta chains from a single sample sequenced in a study of T cell changes during pregnancy in multiple sclerosis. Libraries were prepared by immunoSEQ multiplex PCR; TCRdb keeps only in-frame clonotypes and omits some of them. This sample has around 60,000 clones, with 88% found just once. Source: peripheral blood, taken in the first trimester of pregnancy. These receptors were collected from a female donor with multiple sclerosis, enrolled in a pregnancy study.

The rearrangement joins TRBV7-6 to TRBJ2-6; D uncertain. V was cut by 4 bases and J by 0 bases, with 10 bases left in between. There are 16 residues in the CDR3. Germline loops: CDR1 SGHVS, CDR2 FNYEAQ. In DNA form, the CDR3 reads TGTGCCAGCAGCTCAGGCCTCGTCTCTGGGGCCAACGTCCTGACTTTC. Its protein product is CASSSGLVSGANVLTF.

V is TRBV30 and J is TRBJ1-1; D call uncertain. Between the trimmed V and J ends, which lost 3 bases and 6 bases, there was a span of 17 bases. Germline-derived CDR1 and CDR2 are GTSNPN and SVGIG (reference sequence). The CDR3 is 14 amino acids. CDR3 region: CAWSFRPEGAEAFF. The DNA of the CDR3 is TGTGCCTGGAGCTTTCGTCCAGAGGGAGCTGAAGCTTTCTTT.

This sequence joins TRBV30 and TRBJ1-1; no reliable D call. Germline CDR1 is GTSNPN and CDR2 is SVGIG (reference sequence). With 4 bases removed from V and 1 base from J, the gap between germline ends came to 19 bases. The CDR3 covers 16 residues. This CDR3 reads CAWTSYSSTGNTEAFF. CDR3 bases: TGTGCCTGGACCTCATACTCCTCAACGGGGAACACTGAAGCTTTCTTT.

The V gene is TRBV7-2, the J gene TRBJ1-1, with D perhaps TRBD1 (6 bases). The germline V gene encodes CDR1 SGHTA and CDR2 FQGNSA. This CDR3 is 15 amino acids long. The ends were cut back, 1 base at V and 4 bases at J, with 13 bases in the middle. CDR3 protein: CASSLEDSWSTEAFF. The CDR3 nucleotides read TGTGCCAGCAGCTTAGAGGACAGCTGGAGCACTGAAGCTTTCTTT.

The chain uses TRBV5-1 and TRBJ1-4; a weak D match, TRBD1 (6 bases). The CDR3 has 14 amino acids. CDR1 and CDR2 (germline): SGHRS, YFSETQ. V was trimmed by 1 base and J by 4 bases, leaving 8 bases between them. The CDR3 region has the DNA TGCGCCAGCAGCTTGACAGGGATTAATGAAAAACTGTTTTTT. It specifies CASSLTGINEKLFF.

This chain connects TRBV4-1 to TRBJ2-1; 10 bases match TRBD2. The J segment lost 7 bases and the V segment lost 0 bases, leaving 6 bases of the junction unmatched. The V gene's germline CDR1 is MGHRA and CDR2 YSYEKL. This CDR3 spans 16 amino acids. The CDR3 coding sequence is TGCGCCAGCAGCCAAGAGGTAGCGGGAGGAAGGAATGAGCAGTTCTTC. This encodes CASSQEVAGGRNEQFF.

This chain uses TRBV10-2 with TRBJ2-7, with 8 bases aligning to TRBD1. Losses at the gene ends were 8 bases for V and 4 bases for J; bases not matched to a gene: 10. CDR1 WSHSY and CDR2 SAAADI come from the germline V gene. This CDR3 is built from 14 residues. This chain's CDR3 is CASGNRGSGYEQYF. CDR3 nucleotides: TGCGCCAGCGGTAACAGGGGGAGTGGATACGAGCAGTACTTC.

The chain uses TRBV9 and TRBJ1-2; D remains unclear. V was clipped by 4 bases and J by 5 bases, with 9 bases between them. Germline V gives CDR1 SGDLS, CDR2 YYNGEE. CDR3 length equals 12 residues. The CDR3 coding sequence is TGTGCCAGCAGCCCATACCGGTATGGCTACACCTTC. The encoded protein is CASSPYRYGYTF.

The rearrangement joins TRBV7-2 to TRBJ2-1; D not resolved. The CDR3 has 12 residues. V lost 4 bases to trimming and J lost 8 bases, with 9 bases between them. Germline-derived CDR1 and CDR2 are SGHTA and FQGNSA. The CDR3 region is CASSWQVYEQFF. CDR3 in DNA: TGTGCCAGCAGCTGGCAGGTGTATGAGCAGTTCTTC.

The chain combines TRBV5-4 with TRBJ2-1; D perhaps matches TRBD2 (6 bases). The germline V gene has CDR1 SGHNT and CDR2 YYREEE (reference sequence). Trimming took off 0 bases at V and 3 bases at J, with 7 bases between the two ends. This CDR3 is 14 amino acids long. This chain's CDR3 is CASSLGTNYNEQFF. CDR3 nucleotides: TGTGCCAGCAGCTTGGGGACTAACTACAATGAGCAGTTCTTC.